The 22 T cell receptor beta chains below all came from one sample that was sequenced in a study of blood T cell repertoires in COVID-19. The data were produced by immunoSEQ multiplex PCR, yet TCRdb's version contains in-frame clones alone and is incomplete. This sample carries about 45,000 clones, 80% of them seen once, and the ten largest clones take roughly 20%. Sequenced material: peripheral blood. The receptors were gathered from a man between 65 and 85 years old with acute or convalescent COVID-19.

This clone is medium-sized by share. The J gene is TRBJ2-3, the V gene TRBV27; D possibly corresponds to TRBD1 (5 bases). The CDR3 runs 12 residues. The V gene's germline CDR1 is MNHEY and CDR2 SMNVEV (reference sequence). Trimming removed 5 bases from V and 7 bases from J, with 10 bases in between. This CDR3 is CASSAGLNTQYF. In nucleotides, the CDR3 is TGTGCCAGCAGTGCAGGGTTAAATACGCAGTATTTT.

The rearrangement joins TRBV2 to TRBJ2-1; weak D call: TRBD1 (5 bases). Deletions cut 6 bases from V and 2 bases from J, with 14 bases between. This CDR3 contains 15 residues. CDR1 SNHLY and CDR2 FYNNEI come from the germline V gene. CDR3 protein: CASSARGNTYNEQFF. The CDR3 nucleotides are TGTGCCAGCAGCGCTAGGGGAAATACCTACAATGAGCAGTTCTTC.

V and J are TRBV11-2 and TRBJ1-2; unclear D gene. V lost 3 bases and J lost 6, with 11 bases in between. Germline values: CDR1 SGHAT, CDR2 FQNNGV. The CDR3 runs to 13 residues. Written as DNA, the CDR3 is TGTGCCAGCAGCTTGAGCGAAGCCCATGGCTACACCTTC. Translated, it gives CASSLSEAHGYTF. Using reference TRBV11-2 and TRBJ1-2 for the parts outside the CDR3, the full variable domain is EAGVAQSPRYKIIEKRQSVAFWCNPISGHATLYWYQQILGQGPKLLIQFQNNGVVDDSQLPKDRFSAERLKGVDSTLKIQPAKLEDSAVYLCASSLSEAHGYTFGSGTRLTVV.

The chain links TRBV27 to TRBJ2-7, with D maybe TRBD2 (7 bases). Germline V gives CDR1 MNHEY, CDR2 SMNVEV (reference sequence). CDR3 length: 16 amino acids. V gave up 8 bases and J gave up 1 base, with 21 bases separating them. The CDR3 reads CASSIGGGALSYEQYF. DNA of the CDR3: TGTGCCAGCTCAATAGGGGGAGGGGCCCTGTCCTACGAGCAGTACTTC.

V gene TRBV7-2 combines with J gene TRBJ1-2, with TRBD1 as a possible D gene (6 bases). The CDR3 extends over 16 amino acids. Germline loops: CDR1 SGHTA, CDR2 FQGNSA. The ends were cut back, 5 bases at V and 0 bases at J, with 16 bases in the middle. The CDR3 here is CASSPGTTASNYGYTF. CDR3 nucleotide sequence: TGTGCCAGCAGCCCCGGGACAACGGCTTCTAACTATGGCTACACCTTC.

The CDR3 loop reads CASRRTADEKLFF. CDR3 coding DNA: TGCGCCAGCAGAAGGACAGCGGATGAAAAACTGTTTTTT. This rearrangement joins TRBV5-1 to TRBJ1-4; D possibly corresponds to TRBD1 (6 bases). Looked up from germline, CDR1 is SGHRS and CDR2 is YFSETQ. The CDR3 consists of 13 residues. The V end lost 5 bases, the J end lost 6 bases, and 11 bases lay between the germline ends. Full variable domain (remainder filled in from reference TRBV5-1 and TRBJ1-4): KAGVTQTPRYLIKTRGQQVTLSCSPISGHRSVSWYQQTPGQGLQFLFEYFSETQRNKGNFPGRFSGRQFSNSRSEMNVSTLELGDSALYLCASRRTADEKLFFGSGTQLSVL.

The gene calls are TRBV7-2 and TRBJ1-2; a possible D gene is TRBD1 (5 bases). The CDR3 consists of 17 residues. Germline values: CDR1 SGHTA, CDR2 FQGNSA. Trimming stripped 1 base from V and 5 bases from J, with 20 bases between. The CDR3 region is CASSLDKPRGTSYGYTF. CDR3 DNA: TGTGCCAGCAGCTTAGATAAACCCCGAGGGACTTCATATGGCTACACCTTC. Based on the CDR3 plus reference TRBV7-2 and TRBJ1-2, the full variable domain is GAGVSQSPSNKVTEKGKDVELRCDPISGHTALYWYRQSLGQGLEFLIYFQGNSAPDKSGLPSDRFSAERTGGSVSTLTIQRTQQEDSAVYLCASSLDKPRGTSYGYTFGSGTRLTVV.

This clone showed up just a few times. The CDR3 sequence: CASSPGAGVGNSPLHF. Written as DNA, the CDR3 is TGCGCCAGCAGCCCGGGGGCGGGGGTAGGTAATTCACCCCTCCACTTT. J is TRBJ1-6 and V is TRBV4-1; D perhaps matches TRBD1 (6 bases). Trimming removed 4 bases from V and 6 bases from J, with 16 bases in between. The CDR3 is 16 amino acids. Germline values: CDR1 MGHRA, CDR2 YSYEKL.

The chain employs TRBV7-9 and TRBJ1-1, with 9 bases matching TRBD1. This CDR3 is 16 amino acids long. Losses at the gene ends were 1 base for V and 7 bases for J; bases not matched to a gene: 10. Germline V gives CDR1 SEHNR, CDR2 FQNEAQ (reference sequence). The DNA of the CDR3 is TGTGCCAGCAGCTTAGGACCGGGACAGGGTGTAATTGAAGCTTTCTTT. This codes for CASSLGPGQGVIEAFF.

The V call is TRBV6-2 or TRBV6-3, the J call TRBJ1-3, with D hard to call. The CDR3 totals 14 residues. The V gene lost 6 bases and the J gene lost 3 bases, with 12 bases spanning the gap. CDR1 is MNHEY and CDR2 is SVGEGT in the germline V gene. This chain's CDR3 is CASSQNGIGNTIYF. CDR3 nucleotide sequence: TGTGCCAGCAGCCAGAACGGGATTGGAAACACCATATATTTT.

V and J are TRBV7-9 and TRBJ2-1; D gene unclear. Germline V gene lookup returns CDR1 SEHNR and CDR2 FQNEAQ (reference sequence). This CDR3 has 13 residues. Trimming took off 6 bases at V and 9 bases at J, with 15 bases between the two ends. The CDR3 DNA reads as TGTGCCAGCAGTCTAGGCAGTCTCGGTGAGCAGTTCTTC. It encodes CASSLGSLGEQFF. The entire variable domain, with the rest obtained from reference TRBV7-9 and TRBJ2-1, is as follows: DTGVSQNPRHKITKRGQNVTFRCDPISEHNRLYWYRQTLGQGPEFLTYFQNEAQLEKSRLLSDRFSAERPKGSFSTLEIQRTEQGDSAMYLCASSLGSLGEQFFGPGTRLTVL.

This sequence joins TRBV6-5 and TRBJ1-2; TRBD1 might be the D (6 bases). Deletions cut 5 bases from V and 8 bases from J, with 15 bases between. The CDR3 runs 13 residues. The germline V gene has CDR1 MNHEY and CDR2 SVGAGI. The CDR3 loop reads CASSNLGTSGYTF. The CDR3 DNA follows: TGTGCCAGCAGTAACCTGGGGACATCCGGCTACACCTTC.

CDR3 region: CASQGGTADQPQHF. DNA for the CDR3: TGTGCCAGCCAAGGGGGCACGGCAGATCAGCCCCAGCATTTT. V usage is TRBV6-6 and J usage is TRBJ1-5; 7 positions agree with TRBD1. V trimming: 8 bases; J trimming: 5 bases; junction bases outside the gene matches: 9. This CDR3 has 14 residues. Germline-derived CDR1 and CDR2 are MNHNY and SVGAGI (reference sequence).

The chain recombines TRBV19 with TRBJ1-5; D gene uncertain. The CDR3 loop spans 13 amino acids. V lost 5 bases, J lost 0 bases, and 5 bases lay in between. Looked up from germline, CDR1 is LNHDA and CDR2 is SQIVND (reference sequence). CDR3 DNA: TGTGCCAGTAGTTTCAGTAGCAATCAGCCCCAGCATTTT. Its translation: CASSFSSNQPQHF.

This rearrangement joins TRBV28 to TRBJ1-3; D not certain. V shed 7 bases and J shed 4 bases, with 11 bases lying between them. The CDR3 runs to 13 residues. The germline gives CDR1 MDHEN, CDR2 SYDVKM. The CDR3 bases are TGTGCCAGCATGAAGTATGCGGGAAACACCATATATTTT. This gives the protein CASMKYAGNTIYF.

This chain links TRBV5-5 with TRBJ1-1; TRBD1 aligns across 7 bases. Trimming cost V 3 bases and J 1 base; bases outside gene matches: 6. CDR3 length equals 15 residues. Germline CDR1 SGHKS, CDR2 YYEKEE (reference sequence). In DNA, the CDR3 is TGTGCCAGCAGCTCTAGGACAGGATGGAACACTGAAGCTTTCTTT. Encoded protein: CASSSRTGWNTEAFF.

V usage is TRBV29-1 and J usage is TRBJ1-2; D perhaps matches TRBD1 (6 bases). Trimming took off 5 bases at V and 2 bases at J, with 15 bases between the two ends. Germline V gene lookup returns CDR1 SQVTM and CDR2 ANQGSEA. The CDR3 is made up of 14 amino acids. CDR3: CSVSYREGNYGYTF. CDR3 in DNA: TGCAGCGTTTCATACAGGGAGGGGAACTATGGCTACACCTTC. Together with reference TRBV29-1 and TRBJ1-2, the CDR3 gives the full variable domain: SAVISQKPSRDICQRGTSLTIQCQVDSQVTMMFWYRQQPGQSLTLIATANQGSEATYESGFVIDKFPISRPNLTFSTLTVSNMSPEDSSIYLCSVSYREGNYGYTFGSGTRLTVV.

The rearrangement links TRBV2 to TRBJ1-2; TRBD1 aligns across 7 bases. Germline V gives CDR1 SNHLY, CDR2 FYNNEI. Trimming cost V 9 bases and J 7 bases; bases outside gene matches: 17. This CDR3 spans 15 amino acids. CDR3 amino acids: CARRRTGLGLAGYTF. CDR3 DNA: TGTGCCAGACGGAGGACAGGCTTGGGGTTGGCTGGCTACACCTTC.

J is TRBJ1-5 and V is TRBV6-6; D is perhaps TRBD1 (5 bases). CDR1 and CDR2 from the germline V gene are MNHNY and SVGAGI (reference sequence). V shed 6 bases and J shed 7 bases, with 16 bases lying between them. There are 14 residues in the CDR3. As DNA, the CDR3 is TGTGCCAGCAGCGCCGGGGGGACGGTACAGCCCCAGCATTTT. It encodes CASSAGGTVQPQHF.

This rearrangement joins TRBV28 to TRBJ2-7, with a possible D match to TRBD1 (5 bases). The germline gives CDR1 MDHEN, CDR2 SYDVKM. The V end lost 2 bases, the J end lost 3 bases, and 11 bases lay between the germline ends. The CDR3 totals 14 residues. The CDR3 loop is CASSLRQGNYEQYF. The CDR3 bases are TGTGCCAGCAGTTTAAGGCAGGGTAACTACGAGCAGTACTTC. Based on the CDR3 plus reference TRBV28 and TRBJ2-7, the full variable domain is DVKVTQSSRYLVKRTGEKVFLECVQDMDHENMFWYRQDPGLGLRLIYFSYDVKMKEKGDIPEGYSVSREKKERFSLILESASTNQTSMYLCASSLRQGNYEQYFGPGTRLTVT.

The CDR3 DNA sequence: TGCAGCGTTCGAACGCACGGAGTGAACACTGAAGCTTTCTTT. Its protein is CSVRTHGVNTEAFF. The gene calls are TRBV29-1 and TRBJ1-1; D remains ambiguous. The length of the CDR3 is 14 residues. Germline loops: CDR1 SQVTM, CDR2 ANQGSEA. V lost 5 bases to trimming and J lost 0 bases, with 13 bases between them.

Turning to this clone: The sample holds other DNA sequences that translate to the same CDR3. V and J are TRBV19 and TRBJ1-2; D remains ambiguous. Per germline, CDR1 LNHDA and CDR2 SQIVND (reference sequence). The CDR3 totals 13 residues. With 1 base removed from V and 2 bases from J, the gap between germline ends came to 5 bases. The CDR3 here is CASSIGGNYGYTF. Written as DNA, the CDR3 is TGTGCCAGTAGTATAGGAGGGAACTATGGCTACACCTTC.